Here is one TCR beta chain with its context. Its target is unknown. The source of the sample is a study of T cells expressing NK-cell markers. The overall study: HCMV seropositivity characterized most of the eight sequenced donors, and seronegativity one.

The CDR3 extends over 19 amino acids. TCRdb re-analyzed the 5' RACE reads; it lists each CDR3 protein once, without DNA. This sample carries 500,000 to 600,000 distinct CDR3 sequences, with under 4.5% going to the ten biggest clones. General study findings and limits: About 1.0-7.5% of CD8+ T cells in about six donors belonged to dominant NKG2C+ clonotypes.

Sequenced sample: blood T cells: a sorted CD56 or NKG2C T cell subset, CD4+ or CD8+ T cells, or bulk PBMC T cells (not recorded which). The chain recombines TRBV12-3 or TRBV12-4 with TRBJ2-5; TCRdb lists TRBD2, though no DNA is available to test this call. The receptor was derived from a young man in good health. The CDR3 here is CASSSVGTSGRGVRETQYF.